A selection of T cell receptor beta chains follows, all from one sample in a study of shared clonotypes between healthy human individuals. Sequencing was performed with immunoSEQ multiplex PCR; in TCRdb, only in-frame clones are kept and a portion is missing. The table shows 2,100,000 or so clones, with almost 96% occurring only once. Sequencing was performed on naive CD4+ T cells sorted from blood. These receptors originate from a man aged 18 to 35 in good health. Each CDR3 is given with its conserved first and last residue. The order of the fields is J gene, V gene, clone size, D gene, CDR3 protein, CDR3 DNA. D genes are given only for firm matches. Clone sizes are given selectively: once, few, many, or a class where the clone is expanded.

j_gene: TRBJ1-4
v_gene: TRBV19
abundance: .
d_gene: TRBD1
CDR3aa: CASSAHRGTNEKLFF
CDR3nt: TGTGCCAGTAGTGCCCACAGGGGGACTAATGAAAAACTGTTTTTT

j_gene: TRBJ2-3
v_gene: TRBV7-2
abundance: .
d_gene: .
CDR3aa: CASSLNRADTQYF
CDR3nt: TGTGCCAGCAGCTTAAACAGGGCAGATACGCAGTATTTT

j_gene: TRBJ1-5
v_gene: TRBV19
abundance: .
d_gene: .
CDR3aa: CASREREGNQPQHF
CDR3nt: TGTGCCAGTAGGGAACGGGAGGGCAATCAGCCCCAGCATTTT

j_gene: TRBJ2-6
v_gene: TRBV6-5
abundance: .
d_gene: .
CDR3aa: CASSRSFSGANVLTF
CDR3nt: TGTGCCAGCAGTCGAAGTTTTTCTGGGGCCAACGTCCTGACTTTC

j_gene: TRBJ1-5
v_gene: TRBV7-2
abundance: .
d_gene: .
CDR3aa: CASSLDPGSNQPQHF
CDR3nt: TGTGCCAGCAGCTTAGATCCAGGTAGCAATCAGCCCCAGCATTTT

j_gene: TRBJ2-3
v_gene: TRBV27
abundance: .
d_gene: .
CDR3aa: CASSLGPNTDTQYF
CDR3nt: TGTGCCAGCAGTTTAGGTCCCAACACAGATACGCAGTATTTT

j_gene: TRBJ2-7
v_gene: TRBV25-1
abundance: .
d_gene: TRBD2
CDR3aa: CASSGEGREQYF
CDR3nt: TGTGCCAGCAGTGGGGAGGGTCGCGAGCAGTACTTC

j_gene: TRBJ2-3
v_gene: TRBV30
abundance: .
d_gene: .
CDR3aa: CAWSVLKGKTDTQYF
CDR3nt: TGTGCCTGGAGTGTACTGAAGGGAAAGACAGATACGCAGTATTTT

j_gene: TRBJ1-2
v_gene: TRBV25-1
abundance: once
d_gene: TRBD1
CDR3aa: CASSVDRPSNYGYTF
CDR3nt: TGTGCCAGCAGTGTGGACAGGCCATCTAACTATGGCTACACCTTC

j_gene: TRBJ1-3
v_gene: TRBV6-5
abundance: .
d_gene: .
CDR3aa: CASTTGSSGNTIYF
CDR3nt: TGTGCCAGCACCACAGGGAGCTCTGGAAACACCATATATTTT

j_gene: TRBJ2-3
v_gene: TRBV28
abundance: .
d_gene: .
CDR3aa: CASSYLGTDTDTQYF
CDR3nt: TGTGCCAGCAGTTACCTGGGGACTGACACAGATACGCAGTATTTT

j_gene: TRBJ2-1
v_gene: TRBV6-5
abundance: .
d_gene: .
CDR3aa: CASSRDGYNEQFF
CDR3nt: TGTGCCAGCTCCAGGGATGGGTACAATGAGCAGTTCTTC

j_gene: TRBJ2-1
v_gene: TRBV27
abundance: .
d_gene: .
CDR3aa: CASREAVFSYNEQFF
CDR3nt: TGTGCCAGCAGAGAAGCGGTCTTCTCCTACAATGAGCAGTTCTTC

j_gene: TRBJ1-2
v_gene: TRBV25-1
abundance: .
d_gene: .
CDR3aa: CASSSLNGYTF
CDR3nt: TGTGCCAGCAGCTCACTGAATGGCTACACCTTC

j_gene: TRBJ2-1
v_gene: TRBV6-5
abundance: few
d_gene: .
CDR3aa: CASSRYNEQFF
CDR3nt: TGTGCCAGCAGCCGGTACAATGAGCAGTTCTTC

j_gene: TRBJ1-5
v_gene: TRBV19
abundance: .
d_gene: .
CDR3aa: CASSIARAGNQPQHF
CDR3nt: TGTGCCAGTAGTATCGCCAGGGCGGGCAATCAGCCCCAGCATTTT

j_gene: TRBJ1-4
v_gene: TRBV30
abundance: .
d_gene: .
CDR3aa: CAWKRGVTNEKLFF
CDR3nt: TGTGCCTGGAAGAGGGGGGTCACTAATGAAAAACTGTTTTTT

j_gene: TRBJ1-2
v_gene: TRBV9
abundance: .
d_gene: .
CDR3aa: CASSVDTGRYGYTF
CDR3nt: TGTGCCAGCAGCGTAGACACGGGTCGATATGGCTACACCTTC

j_gene: TRBJ1-4
v_gene: TRBV7-9
abundance: .
d_gene: .
CDR3aa: CASSFGTDATNEKLFF
CDR3nt: TGTGCCAGCAGCTTTGGGACCGACGCAACTAATGAAAAACTGTTTTTT

j_gene: TRBJ1-5
v_gene: TRBV6-1
abundance: few
d_gene: .
CDR3aa: CASREQGYGNQPQHF
CDR3nt: TGTGCCAGCAGAGAACAGGGTTATGGCAATCAGCCCCAGCATTTT

j_gene: TRBJ2-1
v_gene: TRBV6-1
abundance: .
d_gene: .
CDR3aa: CASSGGGTVSREQFF
CDR3nt: TGTGCCAGCAGTGGAGGTGGGACGGTTTCAAGAGAGCAGTTCTTC

j_gene: TRBJ2-7
v_gene: TRBV2
abundance: .
d_gene: .
CDR3aa: CASRVMNEQYF
CDR3nt: TGTGCCAGCAGAGTAATGAACGAGCAGTACTTC

j_gene: TRBJ1-2
v_gene: TRBV6-1
abundance: .
d_gene: .
CDR3aa: CASSGSAPNYGYTF
CDR3nt: TGTGCCAGCAGTGGATCGGCCCCAAACTATGGCTACACCTTC

j_gene: TRBJ2-7
v_gene: TRBV5-1
abundance: .
d_gene: TRBD1
CDR3aa: CASSFSGTGESHEQYF
CDR3nt: TGCGCCAGCAGCTTTTCCGGGACAGGGGAATCCCACGAGCAGTACTTC

j_gene: TRBJ2-7
v_gene: TRBV4-1
abundance: .
d_gene: .
CDR3aa: CASSQEPPSETYEQYF
CDR3nt: TGCGCCAGCAGCCAAGAACCCCCCTCGGAAACTTACGAGCAGTACTTC

j_gene: TRBJ1-4
v_gene: TRBV29-1
abundance: .
d_gene: .
CDR3aa: CSVREGGEKLFF
CDR3nt: TGCAGCGTCCGAGAGGGCGGAGAAAAACTGTTTTTT

j_gene: TRBJ2-7
v_gene: TRBV9
abundance: .
d_gene: .
CDR3aa: CASSVEGGLGYEQYF
CDR3nt: TGTGCCAGCAGCGTAGAAGGGGGGCTGGGGTACGAGCAGTACTTC

j_gene: TRBJ2-5
v_gene: TRBV9
abundance: .
d_gene: TRBD1
CDR3aa: CASSPGPTGRETQYF
CDR3nt: TGTGCCAGCAGCCCCGGACCGACAGGGAGAGAGACCCAGTACTTC

j_gene: TRBJ2-1
v_gene: TRBV30
abundance: .
d_gene: .
CDR3aa: CAWSVWDPSYNEQFF
CDR3nt: TGTGCCTGGAGTGTATGGGACCCATCCTACAATGAGCAGTTCTTC

j_gene: TRBJ1-1
v_gene: TRBV2
abundance: .
d_gene: .
CDR3aa: CASSEGQLRIEAFF
CDR3nt: TGTGCCAGCAGTGAAGGACAGCTTAGGATTGAAGCTTTCTTT

j_gene: TRBJ2-7
v_gene: TRBV7-8
abundance: .
d_gene: .
CDR3aa: CASSNRVSYEQYF
CDR3nt: TGTGCCAGCAGCAACAGGGTCAGCTACGAGCAGTACTTC

j_gene: TRBJ1-1
v_gene: TRBV5-1
abundance: .
d_gene: .
CDR3aa: CASSFPGQDLNTEAFF
CDR3nt: TGCGCCAGCAGCTTCCCGGGACAAGATTTGAACACTGAAGCTTTCTTT

j_gene: TRBJ1-1
v_gene: TRBV18
abundance: once
d_gene: .
CDR3aa: CASSGIGTKGTEAFF
CDR3nt: TGTGCCAGCTCAGGAATCGGGACAAAGGGCACTGAAGCTTTCTTT

j_gene: TRBJ1-5
v_gene: TRBV19
abundance: .
d_gene: .
CDR3aa: CASKGGPSNQPQHF
CDR3nt: TGTGCCAGTAAGGGGGGGCCGAGCAATCAGCCCCAGCATTTT

j_gene: TRBJ2-7
v_gene: TRBV4-1
abundance: .
d_gene: .
CDR3aa: CASSQDGRSSYEQYF
CDR3nt: TGCGCCAGCAGCCAAGATGGGAGGTCCTCCTACGAGCAGTACTTC

j_gene: TRBJ2-5
v_gene: TRBV28
abundance: .
d_gene: TRBD2
CDR3aa: CASSYFGGDRETQYF
CDR3nt: TGTGCCAGCAGCTATTTTGGGGGGGATCGAGAGACCCAGTACTTC

j_gene: TRBJ2-7
v_gene: TRBV7-2
abundance: .
d_gene: TRBD1
CDR3aa: CASSSQGDEQYF
CDR3nt: TGTGCCAGCAGCTCACAGGGGGACGAGCAGTACTTC

j_gene: TRBJ2-7
v_gene: TRBV11-2
abundance: .
d_gene: TRBD1
CDR3aa: CASSSPTGTAYEQYF
CDR3nt: TGTGCCAGCAGCTCGCCGACAGGGACGGCGTACGAGCAGTACTTC

j_gene: TRBJ1-5
v_gene: TRBV2
abundance: .
d_gene: TRBD1
CDR3aa: CASSDDRGNQPQHF
CDR3nt: TGTGCCAGCAGTGATGACAGGGGGAATCAGCCCCAGCATTTT

j_gene: TRBJ1-6
v_gene: TRBV14
abundance: .
d_gene: .
CDR3aa: CASSQSGPLHF
CDR3nt: TGTGCCAGCAGCCAATCGGGACCCCTCCACTTT

j_gene: TRBJ1-5
v_gene: TRBV5-1
abundance: .
d_gene: .
CDR3aa: CASAQTEGQPQHF
CDR3nt: TGCGCCAGCGCCCAAACCGAGGGTCAGCCCCAGCATTTT

j_gene: TRBJ2-3
v_gene: TRBV9
abundance: .
d_gene: .
CDR3aa: CASSAGLRSADTQYF
CDR3nt: TGTGCCAGCAGCGCGGGACTGCGGTCCGCAGATACGCAGTATTTT

j_gene: TRBJ1-6
v_gene: TRBV19
abundance: .
d_gene: TRBD1
CDR3aa: CASSTRQGSSYNSPLHF
CDR3nt: TGTGCCAGTAGTACGCGACAGGGGAGCTCCTATAATTCACCCCTCCACTTT

j_gene: TRBJ2-2
v_gene: TRBV6-1
abundance: .
d_gene: .
CDR3aa: CASSEGRSGTGDLFF
CDR3nt: TGTGCCAGCAGTGAAGGCAGGAGTGGCACCGGGGATCTGTTTTTT

j_gene: TRBJ2-2
v_gene: TRBV5-1
abundance: .
d_gene: TRBD1
CDR3aa: CASSNRLRDRTGELFF
CDR3nt: TGCGCCAGCAGCAACCGCCTCCGGGACAGGACCGGGGAGCTGTTTTTT